This TCR beta chain was recovered during a study of cytomegalovirus exposure and HLA in healthy donors. PCR involved 60 Vbeta and 13 Jbeta primers. Method: immunoSEQ multiplex PCR; TCRdb's copy keeps in-frame clones and lacks some. This repertoire shows approximately 87,000 clones, about four fifths found once; its top ten account for 5.6%. V lost 11 bases and J lost 1; bases outside the gene matches: 13. The CDR3 has 15 residues. Germline-derived CDR1 and CDR2 are MDHEN and SYDVKM. Sequenced: PBMCs. The chain uses TRBV28 and TRBJ2-7, with 8 bases matching TRBD2. The TCR comes from a woman aged 18-30 years in good health and CMV-seropositive. CDR3 DNA sequence: TGTGCCTGGGGTGGAGGGGAGCGGGAGTCCTACGAGCAGTACTTC. This encodes CAWGGGERESYEQYF.